These T cell receptor beta chains were read from a single sample in a study of T cell responses to AZD1222 COVID-19 vaccine. Repertoires were generated with immunoSEQ multiplex PCR, while TCRdb's copy carries only in-frame clones and drops some. The sample has 95,000 to 150,000 clones; about 91% are singletons. Here the sequenced sample was peripheral blood, taken on day 0 of AZD1222 vaccination. The receptor set was obtained from an adult in good health. The CDR3 runs from the conserved cysteine through the conserved F or W. D genes are given only for firm matches. Only some rows state a clone size, as once, few, many or a class for expanded clones.

clone_size j_call v_call d_call cdr3_aa cdr3_nt
- TRBJ1-1 TRBV28 - CASSLYGEAGTEAFF TGTGCCAGCAGTTTATATGGGGAGGCAGGCACTGAAGCTTTCTTT
- TRBJ1-6 TRBV6-5 TRBD1 CASSDGTARKVPLHF TGTGCCAGCAGCGACGGGACAGCGCGTAAAGTCCCCCTCCACTTT
- TRBJ2-7 TRBV9 - CASSLFGQGIDEQYF TGTGCCAGCAGCCTATTCGGGCAGGGGATCGACGAGCAGTACTTC
- TRBJ2-3 TRBV7-6 - CASSLDPLPTDTQYF TGTGCCAGCAGCTTAGATCCACTTCCCACAGATACGCAGTATTTT
- TRBJ2-7 TRBV6-2/TRBV6-3 - CASSFSSSSYEQYF TGTGCCAGCAGTTTTAGTTCTAGCAGCTACGAGCAGTACTTC
- TRBJ2-2 TRBV6-5 - CASRRGQGATGELFF TGTGCCAGCAGGCGGGGGCAGGGGGCGACCGGGGAGCTGTTTTTT
- TRBJ2-1 TRBV5-5 - CASSLGGGTNNEQFF TGTGCCAGCAGCTTGGGCGGGGGCACGAACAATGAGCAGTTCTTC
once TRBJ2-1 TRBV7-9 - CASSLKTARNNEQFF TGTGCCAGCAGCTTAAAGACGGCGCGAAACAATGAGCAGTTCTTC
medium-sized TRBJ1-4 TRBV14 TRBD1 CASSPGGQSNEKLFF TGTGCCAGCAGCCCAGGGGGACAGTCGAATGAAAAACTGTTTTTT
- TRBJ2-3 TRBV7-9 TRBD2 CASSLERGGPDTQYF TGTGCCAGCAGCCTTGAGCGGGGGGGCCCAGATACGCAGTATTTT
- TRBJ1-2 TRBV5-1 - CASSPTGQTNYGYTF TGCGCCAGCAGCCCGACGGGACAAACCAACTATGGCTACACCTTC
- TRBJ2-1 TRBV4-3 TRBD2 CASSQQGSGGYNEQFF TGCGCCAGCAGCCAGCAAGGGAGCGGGGGTTACAATGAGCAGTTCTTC
- TRBJ2-5 TRBV11-1 - CASSLDIGPETQYF TGTGCCAGCAGCTTAGATATCGGACCAGAGACCCAGTACTTC
once TRBJ1-2 TRBV9 - CASSVVTGLGYTF TGTGCCAGCAGCGTAGTCACAGGGTTAGGCTACACCTTC
- TRBJ1-5 TRBV4-1 TRBD1 CASSQRTGDGHQPQHF TGCGCCAGCAGTCAACGGACAGGCGATGGACATCAGCCCCAGCATTTT
- TRBJ1-6 TRBV6-6 - CASSYPWTSDNSPLHF TGTGCCAGCAGTTACCCTTGGACGTCCGATAATTCACCCCTCCACTTT
- TRBJ1-2 TRBV6-4 - CASSPDTKANYGYTF TGTGCCAGCAGCCCTGACACCAAAGCTAACTATGGCTACACCTTC
- TRBJ2-5 TRBV2 TRBD1 CASSATWGQGETQYF TGTGCCAGCAGCGCGACCTGGGGACAGGGAGAGACCCAGTACTTC
- TRBJ2-1 TRBV11-3 - CASSLDGVSSYNEQFF TGTGCCAGCAGCTTAGATGGGGTTAGCTCCTACAATGAGCAGTTCTTC
- TRBJ2-7 TRBV7-6 TRBD1 CATGTGDSYEQYF TGTGCCACAGGGACAGGAGACTCCTACGAGCAGTACTTC